This T cell receptor beta chain is drawn from a study of cytomegalovirus exposure and HLA in healthy donors. This CDR3 comprises 13 residues. A multiplex PCR was run with 60 Vbeta primers and 13 Jbeta primers. Only in-frame clones appear in the TCRdb table, and some are missing; sequencing was by immunoSEQ multiplex PCR. The sample shows 140,000 or so clones, about 80% of them seen only once. This clone was seen just once. Input material: PBMCs. This rearrangement joins TRBV7-5 to TRBJ2-3; TRBD1 is taken as the D call from the table, unchecked against the DNA. TRBV7-5 is a listed pseudogene. The sequence derives from a man aged 35 to 55 in good health and CMV-seronegative. DNA of the CDR3: TGTGCCAGAGGGCAGGCCCCCAATATCGAGCAGTATTTT. Translation: CARGQAPNIEQYF.